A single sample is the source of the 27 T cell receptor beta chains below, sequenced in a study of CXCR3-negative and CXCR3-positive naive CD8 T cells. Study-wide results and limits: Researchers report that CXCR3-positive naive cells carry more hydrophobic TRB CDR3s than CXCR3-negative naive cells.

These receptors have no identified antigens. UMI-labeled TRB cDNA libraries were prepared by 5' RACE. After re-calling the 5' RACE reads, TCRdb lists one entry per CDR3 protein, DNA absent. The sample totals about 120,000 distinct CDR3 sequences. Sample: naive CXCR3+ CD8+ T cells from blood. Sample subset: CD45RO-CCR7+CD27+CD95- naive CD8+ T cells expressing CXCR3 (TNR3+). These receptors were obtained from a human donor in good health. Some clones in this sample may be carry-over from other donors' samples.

The CDR3: CAIRDRGEQPQHF. The V gene is TRBV10-3, the J gene TRBJ1-5; TCRdb's D gene call, TRBD1, goes unchecked for lack of DNA. There are 13 residues in the CDR3. CDR1 is ENHRY and CDR2 is SYGVKD in the germline V gene.

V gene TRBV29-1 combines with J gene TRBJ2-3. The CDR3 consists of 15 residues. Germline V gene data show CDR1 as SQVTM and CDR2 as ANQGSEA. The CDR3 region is CSVDGDLADTDTQYF.

The CDR3 here is CASSTEGFLPLFF. This rearrangement joins TRBV11-2 to TRBJ2-2; TCRdb proposes TRBD2, but this gene call is untestable without DNA. The length of the CDR3 is 13 residues. Germline V CDR1 and CDR2: SGHAT, FQNNGV.

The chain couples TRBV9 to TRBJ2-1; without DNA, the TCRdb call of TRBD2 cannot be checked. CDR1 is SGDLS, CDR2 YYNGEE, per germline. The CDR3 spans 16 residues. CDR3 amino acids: CASSVGSPPSYNEQFF.

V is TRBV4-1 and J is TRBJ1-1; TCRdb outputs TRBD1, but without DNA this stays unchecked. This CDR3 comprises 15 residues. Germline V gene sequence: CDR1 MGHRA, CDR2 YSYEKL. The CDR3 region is CASSQALPAGTEAFF.

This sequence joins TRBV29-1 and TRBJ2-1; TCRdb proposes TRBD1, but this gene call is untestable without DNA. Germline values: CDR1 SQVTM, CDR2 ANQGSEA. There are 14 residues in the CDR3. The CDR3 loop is CSVGFSGRPNEQFF.

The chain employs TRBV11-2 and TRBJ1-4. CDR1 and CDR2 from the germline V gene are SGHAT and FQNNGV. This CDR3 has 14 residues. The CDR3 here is CASSLVAGDEKLFF.

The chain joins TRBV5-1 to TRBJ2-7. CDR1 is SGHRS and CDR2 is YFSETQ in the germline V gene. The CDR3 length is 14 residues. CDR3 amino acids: CASSLWGGSYEQYF.

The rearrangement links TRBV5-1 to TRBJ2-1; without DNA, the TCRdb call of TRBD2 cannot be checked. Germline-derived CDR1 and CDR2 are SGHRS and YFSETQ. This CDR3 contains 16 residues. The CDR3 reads CASSLNKARDYNEQFF.

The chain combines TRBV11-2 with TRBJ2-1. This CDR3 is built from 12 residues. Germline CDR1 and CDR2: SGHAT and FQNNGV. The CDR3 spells CASSFGRTEQFF.

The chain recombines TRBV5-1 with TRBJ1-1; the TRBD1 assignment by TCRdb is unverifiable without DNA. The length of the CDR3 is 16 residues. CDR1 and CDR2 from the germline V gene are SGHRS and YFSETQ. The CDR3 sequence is CASSLVPGQFDTEAFF.

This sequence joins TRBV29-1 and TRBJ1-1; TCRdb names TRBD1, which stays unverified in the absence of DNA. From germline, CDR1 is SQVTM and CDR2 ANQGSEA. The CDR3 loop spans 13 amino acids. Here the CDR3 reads CSVEAPGVPEAFF. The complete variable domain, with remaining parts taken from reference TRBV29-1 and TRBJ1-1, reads SAVISQKPSRDICQRGTSLTIQCQVDSQVTMMFWYRQQPGQSLTLIATANQGSEATYESGFVIDKFPISRPNLTFSTLTVSNMSPEDSSIYLCSVEAPGVPEAFFGQGTRLTVV.

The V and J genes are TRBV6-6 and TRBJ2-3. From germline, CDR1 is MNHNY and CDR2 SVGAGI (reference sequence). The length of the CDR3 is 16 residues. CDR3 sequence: CASSTARHSSTDTQYF.

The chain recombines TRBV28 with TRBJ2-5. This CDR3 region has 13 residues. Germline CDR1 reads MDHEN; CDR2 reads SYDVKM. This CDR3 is CASSLFRIETQYF.

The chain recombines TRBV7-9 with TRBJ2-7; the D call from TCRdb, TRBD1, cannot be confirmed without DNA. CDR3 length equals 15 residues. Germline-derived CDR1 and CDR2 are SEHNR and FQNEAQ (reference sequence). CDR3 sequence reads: CASSLPPGSSYEQYF. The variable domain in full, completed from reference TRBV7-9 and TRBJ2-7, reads DTGVSQNPRHKITKRGQNVTFRCDPISEHNRLYWYRQTLGQGPEFLTYFQNEAQLEKSRLLSDRFSAERPKGSFSTLEIQRTEQGDSAMYLCASSLPPGSSYEQYFGPGTRLTVT.

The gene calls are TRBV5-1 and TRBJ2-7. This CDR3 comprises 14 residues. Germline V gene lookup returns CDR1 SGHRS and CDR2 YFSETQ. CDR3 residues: CASSYEGSSYEQYF.

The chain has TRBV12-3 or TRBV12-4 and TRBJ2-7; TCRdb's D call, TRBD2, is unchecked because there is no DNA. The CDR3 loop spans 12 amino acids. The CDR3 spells CASSDKLGEQYF.

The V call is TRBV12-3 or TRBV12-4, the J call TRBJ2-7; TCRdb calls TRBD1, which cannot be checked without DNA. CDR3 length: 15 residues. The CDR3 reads CASSTRTGDLYEQYF.

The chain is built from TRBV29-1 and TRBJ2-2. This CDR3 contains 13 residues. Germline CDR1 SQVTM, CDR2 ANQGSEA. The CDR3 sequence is CSVDYTGTGELFF.

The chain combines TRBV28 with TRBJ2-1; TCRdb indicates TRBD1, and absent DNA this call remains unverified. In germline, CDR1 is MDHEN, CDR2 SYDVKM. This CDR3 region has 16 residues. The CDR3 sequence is CASSPRGGASYNEQFF.

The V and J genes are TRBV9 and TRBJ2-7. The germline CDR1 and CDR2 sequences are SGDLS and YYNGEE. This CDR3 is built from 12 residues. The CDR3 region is CASSVPDPEQYF.

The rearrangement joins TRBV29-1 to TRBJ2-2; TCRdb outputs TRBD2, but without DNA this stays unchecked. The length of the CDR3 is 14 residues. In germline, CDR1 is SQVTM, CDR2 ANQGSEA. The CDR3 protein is CSVVSRSGTGELFF.

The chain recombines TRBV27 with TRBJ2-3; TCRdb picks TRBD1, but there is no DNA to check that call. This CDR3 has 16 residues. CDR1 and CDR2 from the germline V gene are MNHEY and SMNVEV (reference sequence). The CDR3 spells CASSPYRQANTDTQYF.

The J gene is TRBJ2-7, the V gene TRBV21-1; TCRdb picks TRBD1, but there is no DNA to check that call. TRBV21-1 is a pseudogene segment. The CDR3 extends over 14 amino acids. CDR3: CASSKGTASYEQYF.

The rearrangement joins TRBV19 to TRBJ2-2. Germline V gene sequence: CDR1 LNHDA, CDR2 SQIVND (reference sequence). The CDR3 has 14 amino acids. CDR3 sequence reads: CASSNRANTGELFF.

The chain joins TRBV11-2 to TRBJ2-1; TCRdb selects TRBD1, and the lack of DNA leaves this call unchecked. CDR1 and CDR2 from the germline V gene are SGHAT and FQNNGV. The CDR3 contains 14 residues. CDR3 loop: CASSLYGQYNEQFF.

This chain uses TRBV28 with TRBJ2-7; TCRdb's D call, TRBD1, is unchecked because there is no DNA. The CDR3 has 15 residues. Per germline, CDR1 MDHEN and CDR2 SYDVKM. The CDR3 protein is CASSRPGHPTYEQYF.